A single sample gave rise to the 4 T cell receptor beta chains below, sequenced in a study of T cell responses to AZD1222 COVID-19 vaccine. Sequencing used immunoSEQ multiplex PCR; TCRdb keeps in-frame clones, though not all of them. The repertoire holds hundreds of thousands of clones, with about 92% as singletons. The specimen was peripheral blood, collected on day 0 of MenACWY control vaccination. Source of these receptors: an adult in good health.

This sequence joins TRBV7-6 and TRBJ1-4, with 8 nucleotides matching TRBD1. This CDR3 is 15 amino acids long. Germline V gene data show CDR1 as SGHVS and CDR2 as FNYEAQ. V shed 4 bases and J 10 bases; nucleotides not matched to a gene: 11. The CDR3 nucleotides read TGTGCCAGCAGCTCCGGAAGTACAGGGGGATTAAAACTGTTTTTT. Protein: CASSSGSTGGLKLFF.

The V gene is TRBV6-2 or TRBV6-3, the J gene TRBJ2-5; 8 nucleotides line up with TRBD2. Looked up from germline, CDR1 is MNHEY and CDR2 is SVGEGT. V lost 2 bases to trimming and J lost 5 bases; unmatched junction nucleotides: 13. This CDR3 is 17 amino acids long. As DNA, the CDR3 is TGTGCCAGCAGTTACGGAGTGTTGGCGGGGGGCCGGGAGACCCAGTACTTC. Its protein is CASSYGVLAGGRETQYF.

This clone was detected a few times. J is TRBJ1-6 and V is TRBV2; no clear D. V lost 8 bases and J 0 bases, leaving 14 bases between the germline ends. The germline gives CDR1 SNHLY, CDR2 FYNNEI. The CDR3 totals 16 residues. CDR3 sequence reads: CASFGGSSSYNSPLHF. CDR3 DNA sequence: TGTGCCAGCTTTGGCGGCAGCAGCTCCTATAATTCACCCCTCCACTTT.

The V call is TRBV5-5, the J call TRBJ2-7, with 7 bases identical to TRBD1. The CDR3 length is 15 residues. Germline V gene lookup returns CDR1 SGHKS and CDR2 YYEKEE (reference sequence). V lost 3 bases, J lost 0 bases, and 6 bases stayed unmatched. Written as DNA, the CDR3 is TGTGCCAGCAGCTGGGGACAGTCGAACTCCTACGAGCAGTACTTC. Translated: CASSWGQSNSYEQYF.